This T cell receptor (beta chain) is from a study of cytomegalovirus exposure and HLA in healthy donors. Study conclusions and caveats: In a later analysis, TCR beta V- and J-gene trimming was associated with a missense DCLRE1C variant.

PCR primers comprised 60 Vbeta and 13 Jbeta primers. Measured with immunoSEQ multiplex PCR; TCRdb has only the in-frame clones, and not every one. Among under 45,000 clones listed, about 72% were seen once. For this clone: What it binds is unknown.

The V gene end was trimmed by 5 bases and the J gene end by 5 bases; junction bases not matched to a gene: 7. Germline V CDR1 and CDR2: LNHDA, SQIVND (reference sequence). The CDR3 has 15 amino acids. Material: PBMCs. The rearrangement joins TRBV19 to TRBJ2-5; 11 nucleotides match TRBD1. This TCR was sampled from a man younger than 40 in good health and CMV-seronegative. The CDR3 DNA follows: TGTGCCAGTAGTCCGCGGACAGGGGGCGCGGAGACCCAGTACTTC. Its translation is CASSPRTGGAETQYF.